These 20 T cell receptor beta chains originate from one sample sequenced in a study of T cells in Graves' hyperthyroidism and ophthalmopathy. RNA transcripts were the template for amplifying TCR beta CDR3 regions. RT-PCR in the first round (using the HTBI primer set) targeted the TCR CDR3. From the multiplex PCR reads, TCRdb called clonotypes with MiXCR, one entry per CDR3 protein. Of around 700,000 distinct CDR3 sequences detected, around 40% appear once; the ten largest clones hold roughly 30%. The specimen was blood. These receptors were obtained from a woman in her thirties or forties with Graves' hyperthyroidism.

This clonotype was detected many times. A read error may produce the germline difference seen at one junction end. The chain recombines TRBV7-7 with TRBJ2-2; D may be TRBD1 or TRBD2 (5 bases each). This CDR3 has 14 amino acids. Germline V CDR1 and CDR2: SSHAT, FNYEAQ (reference sequence). In DNA, the CDR3 is TGTGCTAGCAGCTTAGATCAGGGAGCCGGGGAGCTGTTTTTT. Translating it yields CASSLDQGAGELFF.

This chain joins TRBV12-3 or TRBV12-4 and TRBJ1-2; 7 nucleotides match TRBD1. Trimming at V came to 6 bases and at J to 1 base, leaving 8 bases not matched to a gene. The CDR3 has 15 residues. The CDR3 DNA follows: TGTGCCAGCAGGTCGAACAGGGGAGGTAACTATGGCTACACCTTC. Protein sequence: CASRSNRGGNYGYTF.

The gene calls are TRBV5-4 and TRBJ1-2; D gene ambiguous. The germline gives CDR1 SGHNT, CDR2 YYREEE (reference sequence). V was shortened by 0 bases and J by 7 bases, with 13 bases between the two germline ends. This CDR3 is 14 amino acids long. The chain's CDR3 is CASSLGSPSGGYTF. Here the CDR3 DNA reads TGTGCCAGCAGCTTGGGGAGCCCCTCGGGTGGCTACACCTTC.

This clonotype was detected many times. The chain combines TRBV12-3 or TRBV12-4 with TRBJ1-1; no clear D. There are 11 residues in the CDR3. Trimming took 5 bases from V and 5 from J, leaving 6 bases between them. In nucleotides, the CDR3 is TGTGCCAGCAGTGCGCTTACTGAAGCTTTCTTT. Protein product: CASSALTEAFF.

The J gene is TRBJ2-3, the V gene TRBV9, with 9 bases aligning to TRBD2. The germline V gene has CDR1 SGDLS and CDR2 YYNGEE. The CDR3 is 15 amino acids. V trimming: 0 bases; J trimming: 5 bases; junction bases outside the gene matches: 4. CDR3: CASSVALAGRDTQYF. CDR3 in DNA: TGTGCCAGCAGCGTAGCCCTAGCGGGAAGAGATACGCAGTATTTT.

This clonotype was detected ten times or more. This chain links TRBV27 with TRBJ1-2, with a possible D match to TRBD1 (5 bases). Germline V gene data show CDR1 as MNHEY and CDR2 as SMNVEV (reference sequence). This CDR3 has 12 amino acids. The germline V and J ends were trimmed by 5 bases and 8 bases, with 12 bases remaining between them. The DNA of the CDR3 is TGTGCCAGCAGTAGGGGAAGTGAGGGCTACACCTTC. Protein: CASSRGSEGYTF.

This clonotype appeared a single time. In this CDR3 the conserved last residue, phenylalanine or tryptophan, is missing, so a read error is likely. The DNA is omitted, as the CDR3 cannot be located on it reliably, and the CDR3 follows TCRdb's listing. The J gene is TRBJ1-6, the V gene TRBV7-2; the table's D gene call, TRBD1, was not cross checked with the DNA. CDR1 and CDR2 from the germline V gene are SGHTA and FQGNSA. The CDR3 length equals 11 residues, ends included. The CDR3 spells CASSPGTGSPL.

This clonotype was picked up many times. This chain uses TRBV7-9 with TRBJ2-7; D unresolved. The V end lost 0 bases, the J end lost 3 bases, and 9 bases lay between the germline ends. The CDR3 spans 14 residues. Germline loops: CDR1 SEHNR, CDR2 FQNEAQ (reference sequence). The CDR3 DNA reads as TGTGCCAGCAGCTTAGCGGGTTCTGGCTACGAGCAGTACTTC. It codes for CASSLAGSGYEQYF. Using reference TRBV7-9 and TRBJ2-7 for the parts outside the CDR3, the full variable domain is DTGVSQNPRHKITKRGQNVTFRCDPISEHNRLYWYRQTLGQGPEFLTYFQNEAQLEKSRLLSDRFSAERPKGSFSTLEIQRTEQGDSAMYLCASSLAGSGYEQYFGPGTRLTVT.

There are many counts of this clonotype. Here the CDR3 DNA reads TGTGCCAGCAGCCGCCAAACGGGGTTGCAAGCTTTCTTT. Protein sequence: CASSRQTGLQAFF. The V gene is TRBV7-2, the J gene TRBJ1-1; D unresolved. Deletions cut 5 bases from V and 9 bases from J, with 16 bases between. This CDR3 comprises 13 residues. Germline V CDR1 and CDR2: SGHTA, FQGNSA.

This chain uses TRBV4-1 with TRBJ2-5; TRBD2 agrees at 11 bases. The length of the CDR3 is 16 residues. Germline V CDR1 and CDR2: MGHRA, YSYEKL. Trimming took 1 base from V and 4 from J; bases not matched to a gene: 5. Here the CDR3 DNA reads TGCGCCAGCAGCCAAGGAATTGGGACTAGCGGAGAGACCCAGTACTTC. It translates to CASSQGIGTSGETQYF.

This clonotype was seen only a few times. The rearrangement uses TRBV6-2 or TRBV6-3 and TRBJ1-2; D is ambiguous. V lost 11 bases, J lost 0 bases, and 19 bases lay in between. From germline, CDR1 is MNHEY and CDR2 SVGEGT. This CDR3 spans 15 amino acids. DNA for the CDR3: TGTGCCTGTGTGCGGGATCTCTGGACTAACTATGGCTACACCTTC. It translates to CACVRDLWTNYGYTF.

This clonotype was seen a few times. The germline gene is not matched at one end of the junction; a read error may be the cause. This chain joins TRBV10-3 and TRBJ2-5; TRBD2 matches at 8 bases. This CDR3 is built from 16 residues. Germline values: CDR1 ENHRY, CDR2 SYGVKD. This CDR3 reads CASSSGGAQGQETQYF. The CDR3 DNA sequence: TGTGCCAGCAGTTCCGGGGGGGCACAAGGCCAAGAGACCCAGTACTTC.

This clonotype was counted a few times. The chain uses TRBV7-9 and TRBJ1-4, with D hard to call. In germline, CDR1 is SEHNR, CDR2 FQNEAQ (reference sequence). Trimming shortened V by 3 bases and J by 14 bases, and 16 bases separated the two germline ends. This CDR3 region has 13 residues. For the CDR3, the DNA is TGTGCCAGCAGCTTCCTACATCAAATCAATCTGTTTTTT. Protein product: CASSFLHQINLFF.

This clonotype was counted a few times. This rearrangement joins TRBV5-4 to TRBJ1-2; unclear D gene. V lost 4 bases and J lost 5, with 9 bases in between. Germline V gene lookup returns CDR1 SGHNT and CDR2 YYREEE (reference sequence). This CDR3 contains 12 residues. The CDR3 sequence: CASSGTIYGYTF. The CDR3 DNA reads as TGTGCCAGCAGCGGAACAATTTATGGCTACACCTTC.

The chain recombines TRBV10-2 with TRBJ1-5; the match to TRBD1 covers 7 bases. Trimming took 4 bases from V and 4 from J; bases not matched to a gene: 7. Germline CDR1 WSHSY, CDR2 SAAADI. The CDR3 is made up of 15 amino acids. This CDR3 reads CASSAEDRLNQPQHF. CDR3 sequence (DNA): TGCGCCAGCAGTGCAGAGGACAGGCTGAATCAGCCCCAGCATTTT.

The chain couples TRBV15 to TRBJ2-2; D gene ambiguous. V lost 3 bases, J lost 1 base, and 12 bases lay in between. The CDR3 runs 16 residues. CDR1 is LNHNV, CDR2 YYDKDF, per germline (reference sequence). For the CDR3, the DNA is TGTGCCACCAGCAGGGGAATCGACAAGAACACCGGGGAGCTGTTTTTT. Protein product: CATSRGIDKNTGELFF.

The table lists this clonotype with many counts. This chain connects TRBV20-1 to TRBJ2-5; 9 bases are shared with TRBD2. V lost 4 bases to trimming and J lost 2 bases; unmatched junction nucleotides: 5. Germline V gives CDR1 DFQATT, CDR2 SNEGSKA (reference sequence). The CDR3 has 14 amino acids. The CDR3 sequence: CSATRGGGQETQYF. Here the CDR3 DNA reads TGCAGTGCTACGCGCGGGGGGGGTCAAGAGACCCAGTACTTC.

Concerning this clonotype: An end of the junction differs from the germline gene, which may be a read error. The chain has TRBV10-3 and TRBJ2-7; no clear D. This CDR3 region has 14 residues. Germline loops: CDR1 ENHRY, CDR2 SYGVKD. The CDR3 nucleotides read TGTACCATCAGTGAGGCCAATGTAGGGAACGAGCAGTACTTC. Amino acid sequence: CTISEANVGNEQYF.

A single count supports this clonotype. The junction does not match germline at one end; this may be a read error. The V and J genes are TRBV24-1 and TRBJ2-5, with TRBD1 matching 8 bases. The CDR3 is made up of 16 amino acids. The germline V gene has CDR1 KGHDR and CDR2 SFDVKD. The CDR3 DNA sequence: TGCGCCAGCAGCTGGAGTCGGACAGGGTTCCAAGAGACCCAGTACTTC. This codes for CASSWSRTGFQETQYF.

The genes are TRBV27 and TRBJ2-7; no definite D call. This CDR3 has 15 residues. Trimming left V 2 bases short and J 2 bases short, with 13 bases between. CDR1 and CDR2 (germline): MNHEY, SMNVEV (reference sequence). The CDR3 spells CASSLRAFQPYEQYF. The CDR3 DNA reads TGTGCCAGCAGTTTACGGGCATTCCAACCCTACGAGCAGTACTTC.